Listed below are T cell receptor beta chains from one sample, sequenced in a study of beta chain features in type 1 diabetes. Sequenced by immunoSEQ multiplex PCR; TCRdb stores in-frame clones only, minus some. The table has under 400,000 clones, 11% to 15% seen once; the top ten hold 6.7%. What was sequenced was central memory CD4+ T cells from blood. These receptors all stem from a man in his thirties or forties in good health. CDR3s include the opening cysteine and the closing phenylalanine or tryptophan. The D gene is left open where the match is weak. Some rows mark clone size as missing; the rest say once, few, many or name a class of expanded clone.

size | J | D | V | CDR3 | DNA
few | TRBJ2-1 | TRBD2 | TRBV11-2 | CASSLAALAGTNEQFF | TGTGCCAGCAGCTTAGCAGCACTAGCGGGAACCAATGAGCAGTTCTTC
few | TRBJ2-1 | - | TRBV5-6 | CASSFGGWVDNEQFF | TGTGCCAGCAGCTTCGGGGGCTGGGTCGACAATGAGCAGTTCTTC
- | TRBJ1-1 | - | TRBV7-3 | CASSQGWSTEAFF | TGTGCCAGCAGCCAGGGGTGGAGCACTGAAGCTTTCTTT
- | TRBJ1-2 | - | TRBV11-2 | CASSPLGRAVGYTF | TGTGCCAGCAGTCCTTTGGGCAGGGCGGTTGGCTACACCTTC
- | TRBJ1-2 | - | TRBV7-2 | CASSLAPRGGYTF | TGTGCCAGCAGCTTAGCCCCCCGGGGGGGCTACACCTTC
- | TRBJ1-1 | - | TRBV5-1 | CASSLGTGNTLNTEAFF | TGCGCCAGCAGCTTGGGTACCGGGAACACTCTGAACACTGAAGCTTTCTTT
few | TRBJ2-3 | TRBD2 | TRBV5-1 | CASSPTSEAQYF | TGCGCCAGCAGCCCCACTAGCGAAGCGCAGTATTTT
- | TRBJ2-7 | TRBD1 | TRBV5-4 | CAIRTGAREQYF | TGTGCCATCCGAACAGGGGCGAGGGAGCAGTACTTC
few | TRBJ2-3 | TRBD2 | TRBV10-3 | CASREGQHTDTQYF | TGTGCCAGCAGGGAGGGGCAGCACACAGATACGCAGTATTTT
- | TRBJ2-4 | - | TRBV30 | CAWGGSRQYF | TGTGCCTGGGGGGGGAGCAGGCAGTACTTC
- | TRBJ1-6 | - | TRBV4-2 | CASSQDIPNSPLHF | TGTGCCAGCAGCCAAGACATCCCTAATTCACCCCTCCACTTT
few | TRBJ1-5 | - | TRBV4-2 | CASSQDLTGFNQPQHF | TGTGCCAGCAGCCAAGATTTAACAGGGTTCAATCAGCCCCAGCATTTT
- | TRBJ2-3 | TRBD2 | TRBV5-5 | CASSLEVAGAPDTQYF | TGTGCCAGCAGCTTGGAGGTAGCGGGAGCACCGGATACGCAGTATTTT
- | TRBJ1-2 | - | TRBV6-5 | CASSPYANYGYTF | TGTGCCAGCAGTCCCTATGCCAACTATGGCTACACCTTC
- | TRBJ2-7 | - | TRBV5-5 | CASSLLPTGGDRQYF | TGTGCCAGCAGCTTGCTCCCGACAGGAGGCGATCGGCAGTACTTC
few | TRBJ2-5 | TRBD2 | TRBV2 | CASRELLAGSQETQYF | TGTGCCAGCAGGGAATTACTAGCGGGATCCCAGGAGACCCAGTACTTC
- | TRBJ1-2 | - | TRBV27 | CASSLTRTAANYGYTF | TGTGCCAGCAGTTTGACTCGGACAGCCGCGAACTATGGCTACACCTTC
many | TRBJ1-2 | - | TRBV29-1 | CSVGQGTPYGYTF | TGCAGTGTAGGGCAGGGGACACCCTATGGCTACACCTTC
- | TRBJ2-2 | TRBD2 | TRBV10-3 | CATWTSRNTGELFF | TGTGCCACCTGGACTAGCAGGAACACCGGGGAGCTGTTTTTT
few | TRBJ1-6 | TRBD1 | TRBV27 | CASSKGQGTSVGRSPLHF | TGTGCCAGCAGTAAGGGACAGGGAACGAGTGTCGGACGTTCACCCCTCCACTTT
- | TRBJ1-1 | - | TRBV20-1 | CSALRNTEAFF | TGCAGTGCTCTCCGAAACACTGAAGCTTTCTTT
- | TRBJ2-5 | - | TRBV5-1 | CASSQDREETQYF | TGCGCCAGCAGCCAGGACCGAGAAGAGACCCAGTACTTC
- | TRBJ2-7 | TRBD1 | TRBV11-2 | CASSRRPGQGINEQYF | TGTGCCAGCAGCCGTCGTCCGGGACAGGGGATAAACGAGCAGTACTTC
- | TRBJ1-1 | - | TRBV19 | CASSLDSFSYMNTEAFF | TGTGCCAGTAGTCTGGACAGCTTCTCGTACATGAACACTGAAGCTTTCTTT
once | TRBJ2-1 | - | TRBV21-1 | CASSAGVRNEQFF | TGTGCCAGCAGCGCCGGAGTGAGGAATGAGCAGTTCTTC
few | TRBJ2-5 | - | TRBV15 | CATSTAGNQETQYF | TGTGCCACCAGCACGGCTGGTAACCAAGAGACCCAGTACTTC
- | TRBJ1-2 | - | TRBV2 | CASSLSGSREDF | TGTGCCAGCAGCTTAAGCGGGAGCAGGGAGGACTTC
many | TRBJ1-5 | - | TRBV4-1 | CASRRGVGQPQHF | TGCGCCAGCAGGAGGGGGGTGGGTCAGCCCCAGCATTTT
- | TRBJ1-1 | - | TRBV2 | CASNPQGSLNTEAFF | TGTGCCAGCAACCCTCAGGGATCTTTGAACACTGAAGCTTTCTTT
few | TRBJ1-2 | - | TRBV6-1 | CASSEPGLYGYTF | TGTGCCAGCAGTGAACCAGGACTCTATGGCTACACCTTC
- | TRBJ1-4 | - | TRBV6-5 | CASSNTGRDEKLFF | TGTGCCAGCAGCAACACAGGGCGCGATGAAAAACTGTTTTTT
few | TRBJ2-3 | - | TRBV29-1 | CSVARRATDTQYF | TGCAGCGTGGCCCGGAGAGCCACAGATACGCAGTATTTT
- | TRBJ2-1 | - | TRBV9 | CASSPKIPGQAFNEQFF | TGTGCCAGCAGCCCCAAAATACCGGGACAAGCATTCAATGAGCAGTTCTTC
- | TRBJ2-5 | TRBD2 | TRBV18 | CASSLPSGRGQETQYF | TGTGCCAGCTCACTACCTAGCGGGAGAGGGCAAGAGACCCAGTACTTC
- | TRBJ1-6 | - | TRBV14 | CASSQAGVSPLHF | TGTGCCAGCAGCCAAGCGGGGGTTTCACCCCTCCACTTT
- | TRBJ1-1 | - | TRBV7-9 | CASSPTRNTEAFF | TGTGCCAGCAGCCCCACACGGAACACTGAAGCTTTCTTT
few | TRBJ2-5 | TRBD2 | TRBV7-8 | CASSLGLVAGGQETQYF | TGTGCCAGCAGCTTAGGTCTTGTAGCGGGAGGCCAAGAGACCCAGTACTTC
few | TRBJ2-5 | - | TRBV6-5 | CAISRWGEETQYF | TGTGCCATCTCCAGATGGGGAGAAGAGACCCAGTACTTC
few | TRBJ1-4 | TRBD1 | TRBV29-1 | CSGIRGQGANEKLFF | TGCAGCGGAATCAGGGGGCAAGGGGCTAATGAAAAACTGTTTTTT
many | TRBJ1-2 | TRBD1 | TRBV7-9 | CASSLEGQGRGYTF | TGTGCCAGCAGCTTAGAGGGACAGGGGAGGGGCTACACCTTC
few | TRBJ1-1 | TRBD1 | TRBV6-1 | CASSEQGANTEAFF | TGTGCCAGCAGTGAGCAGGGGGCGAACACTGAAGCTTTCTTT
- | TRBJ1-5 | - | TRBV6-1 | CASGGGSAQPQHF | TGTGCCAGTGGCGGGGGGTCAGCTCAGCCCCAGCATTTT
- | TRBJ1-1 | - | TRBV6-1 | CASILGRGSGEAFF | TGTGCCAGCATCTTGGGGAGGGGTTCGGGTGAAGCTTTCTTT
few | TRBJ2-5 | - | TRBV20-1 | CSFRKETQYF | TGCTCCTTTAGGAAAGAGACCCAGTACTTC
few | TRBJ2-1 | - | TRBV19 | CASRGRSSYNEQFF | TGTGCCAGTAGGGGGCGGAGCTCCTACAATGAGCAGTTCTTC
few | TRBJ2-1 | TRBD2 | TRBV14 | CASSDRLAVYNEQFF | TGTGCCAGCAGCGATAGACTAGCGGTCTACAATGAGCAGTTCTTC
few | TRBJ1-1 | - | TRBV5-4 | CASSRTALNTEAFF | TGTGCCAGCAGCCGTACAGCCCTGAACACTGAAGCTTTCTTT
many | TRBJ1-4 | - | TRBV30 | CAWSYTGFGDKNEKLFF | TGTGCCTGGAGTTATACAGGGTTTGGGGATAAAAATGAAAAACTGTTTTTT
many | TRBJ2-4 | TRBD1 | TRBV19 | CASREQGIAKNIQYF | TGTGCCAGTAGAGAACAGGGGATAGCCAAAAACATTCAGTACTTC
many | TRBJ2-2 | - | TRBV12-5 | CASGLGTGELFF | TGTGCTAGTGGTTTAGGTACCGGGGAGCTGTTTTTT
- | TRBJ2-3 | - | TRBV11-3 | CASNSRGPGGDTQYF | TGTGCCAGCAACTCGAGGGGTCCTGGGGGAGATACGCAGTATTTT
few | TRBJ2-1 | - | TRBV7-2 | CASSFSGRMNNEQFF | TGTGCCAGCAGCTTTTCCGGGCGGATGAACAATGAGCAGTTCTTC
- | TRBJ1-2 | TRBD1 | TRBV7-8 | CASSSDRGVYGYTF | TGTGCCAGCAGCTCTGACAGGGGCGTCTATGGCTACACCTTC
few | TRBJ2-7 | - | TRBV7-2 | CASSSSNSEQYF | TGTGCCAGCAGCTCCTCCAACTCCGAGCAGTACTTC